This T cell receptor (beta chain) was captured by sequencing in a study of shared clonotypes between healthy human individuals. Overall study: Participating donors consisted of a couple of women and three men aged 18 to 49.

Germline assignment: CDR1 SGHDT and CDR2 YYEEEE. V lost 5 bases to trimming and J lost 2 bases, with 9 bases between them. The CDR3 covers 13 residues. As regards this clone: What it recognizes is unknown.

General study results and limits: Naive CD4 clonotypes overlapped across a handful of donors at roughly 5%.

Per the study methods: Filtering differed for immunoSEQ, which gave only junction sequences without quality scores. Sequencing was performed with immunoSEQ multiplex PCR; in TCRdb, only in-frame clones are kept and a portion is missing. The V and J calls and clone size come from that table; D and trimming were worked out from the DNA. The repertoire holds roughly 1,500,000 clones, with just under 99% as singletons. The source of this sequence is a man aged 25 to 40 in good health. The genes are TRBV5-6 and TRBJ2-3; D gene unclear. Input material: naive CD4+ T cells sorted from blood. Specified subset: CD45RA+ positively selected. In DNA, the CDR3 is TGTGCCAGCAGTCTAACCTTCACAGATACGCAGTATTTT. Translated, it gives CASSLTFTDTQYF.